The 18 T cell receptor beta chains in this list originate from one sample, sequenced in a study of blood T cell repertoires in COVID-19. Clones were sequenced by immunoSEQ multiplex PCR, and TCRdb holds only the in-frame ones, with some missing. The profile shows 190,000 or so clones, more than 70% of them singletons. Material: peripheral blood. These receptors were taken from a woman in her thirties with acute or convalescent COVID-19.

This sequence joins TRBV6-5 and TRBJ2-3; D may be TRBD2 (6 bases). The germline CDR1 and CDR2 sequences are MNHEY and SVGAGI. The CDR3 loop spans 13 amino acids. The germline V and J ends were trimmed by 6 bases and 6 bases, with 13 bases remaining between them. CDR3 in DNA: TGTGCCAGCAGCCAGACTGGGAGGGATACGCAGTATTTT. Translation: CASSQTGRDTQYF.

This clone is a singleton in its sample. CDR3 amino acids: CAINDLLAGVREQYF. The DNA of the CDR3 is TGTGCCATCAACGACTTACTAGCGGGAGTACGCGAGCAGTACTTC. The chain combines TRBV10-3 with TRBJ2-7, with 11 bases matching TRBD2. Germline V gives CDR1 ENHRY, CDR2 SYGVKD. The length of the CDR3 is 15 residues. The J segment lost 6 bases and the V segment lost 7 bases, leaving 11 bases of the junction unmatched.

The chain employs TRBV25-1 and TRBJ2-1; 8 bases align to TRBD1. This CDR3 region has 15 residues. From germline, CDR1 is MGHDK and CDR2 SYGVNS. V was clipped by 3 bases and J by 7 bases; unmatched bases: 8. The CDR3 loop is CASSDPGTGHNEQFF. In nucleotides, the CDR3 is TGTGCCAGCAGTGATCCCGGGACAGGTCATAATGAGCAGTTCTTC.

The rearrangement uses TRBV7-9 and TRBJ2-4; tentative D call: TRBD1 (5 bases). The CDR3 loop spans 15 amino acids. From germline, CDR1 is SEHNR and CDR2 FQNEAQ (reference sequence). Trimming took 5 bases from V and 0 from J, leaving 11 bases between them. CDR3 protein: CASSQTGLAKNIQYF. CDR3 coding DNA: TGTGCCAGCAGCCAAACAGGTTTAGCCAAAAACATTCAGTACTTC.

V usage is TRBV18 and J usage is TRBJ2-1, with 9 bases fitting TRBD2. The V and J ends lost 3 bases and 4 bases, in that order; junction bases with no gene match: 4. This CDR3 spans 15 amino acids. Germline loops: CDR1 KGHSH, CDR2 LQKENI. The CDR3 region has the DNA TGTGCCAGCTCACCCGGCGGGAGGGGATACAATGAGCAGTTCTTC. As protein: CASSPGGRGYNEQFF.

This chain connects TRBV5-1 to TRBJ1-3; TRBD1 might be the D (6 bases). The germline V gene encodes CDR1 SGHRS and CDR2 YFSETQ. V lost 0 bases to trimming and J lost 5 bases, with 12 bases between them. The CDR3 runs to 15 residues. DNA of the CDR3: TGCGCCAGCAGCTTGGATCCCAGGGGCAGAAACACCATATATTTT. As protein: CASSLDPRGRNTIYF.

The CDR3 DNA reads TGTGCCAGCAGTGCGCATGGTAGGGGATTAACTGAAGCTTTCTTT. Encoded protein: CASSAHGRGLTEAFF. V gene TRBV28 combines with J gene TRBJ1-1, with D possibly matching TRBD1 (5 bases). The germline V gene encodes CDR1 MDHEN and CDR2 SYDVKM. With 5 bases removed from V and 5 bases from J, the gap between germline ends came to 18 bases. This CDR3 has 15 residues.

The chain employs TRBV15 and TRBJ2-7, with TRBD2 matching over 10 bases. V shed 1 base, J shed 2 bases, and the junction held 14 bases outside the gene matches. CDR3 length: 19 amino acids. Germline CDR1 LNHNV, CDR2 YYDKDF (reference sequence). As DNA, the CDR3 is TGTGCCACCAGCAGAGTGGGAGGCCTAGCGGGAGCTACTACCTACGAGCAGTACTTC. It codes for CATSRVGGLAGATTYEQYF.

The gene calls are TRBV21-1 and TRBJ2-1; TRBD2 was called by the table and not checked on the DNA. TRBV21-1 is deemed a pseudogene. The CDR3 consists of 15 residues. In DNA form, the CDR3 reads TGTGCCAGCAGCAAAGAGAAGCTTGGGAGGGATGAGCAGTTCTTC. It encodes CASSKEKLGRDEQFF.

The chain uses TRBV7-2 and TRBJ2-5; D is perhaps TRBD2 (5 bases). Germline CDR1 and CDR2: SGHTA and FQGNSA. The CDR3 has 12 residues. V dropped 0 bases and J dropped 8 bases, with 7 bases sitting between them. The CDR3 reads CASSLARVTQYF. The CDR3 coding sequence is TGTGCCAGCAGCTTAGCGCGGGTTACCCAGTACTTC.

The rearrangement joins TRBV11-2 to TRBJ2-2, with TRBD1 matching 9 bases. V lost 0 bases to trimming and J lost 4 bases; unmatched junction nucleotides: 3. The CDR3 runs to 16 residues. In germline, CDR1 is SGHAT, CDR2 FQNNGV. CDR3 sequence: CASSLDAGQGTGELFF. The CDR3 DNA is TGTGCCAGCAGCTTAGACGCGGGACAGGGCACCGGGGAGCTGTTTTTT. The full variable domain, its missing parts supplied by reference TRBV11-2 and TRBJ2-2, is EAGVAQSPRYKIIEKRQSVAFWCNPISGHATLYWYQQILGQGPKLLIQFQNNGVVDDSQLPKDRFSAERLKGVDSTLKIQPAKLEDSAVYLCASSLDAGQGTGELFFGEGSRLTVL.

The CDR3 here is CAIKGLNSPLHF. The CDR3 bases are TGTGCCATCAAGGGACTGAATTCACCCCTCCACTTT. The chain carries TRBV10-3 and TRBJ1-6; tentative D call: TRBD1 (5 bases). This CDR3 contains 12 residues. The V gene's germline CDR1 is ENHRY and CDR2 SYGVKD. V was clipped by 7 bases and J by 7 bases, with 8 bases between them.

Here the CDR3 reads CASRDSGSPLHF. DNA of the CDR3: TGTGCCAGCCGGGACAGTGGCTCACCCCTCCACTTT. The chain couples TRBV28 to TRBJ1-6; 7 nucleotides match TRBD1. V lost 8 bases and J lost 10; bases outside the gene matches: 5. The V gene's germline CDR1 is MDHEN and CDR2 SYDVKM. This CDR3 has 12 residues. The full variable domain, rest sourced from reference TRBV28 and TRBJ1-6, is DVKVTQSSRYLVKRTGEKVFLECVQDMDHENMFWYRQDPGLGLRLIYFSYDVKMKEKGDIPEGYSVSREKKERFSLILESASTNQTSMYLCASRDSGSPLHFGNGTRLTVT.

The CDR3 is CASSIPNSPLHF. In DNA form, the CDR3 reads TGTGCCAGCAGCATTCCAAATTCACCCCTCCACTTT. The rearrangement links TRBV7-9 to TRBJ1-6; D gene ambiguous. The V and J ends lost 5 bases and 7 bases respectively, with 6 bases between them. The V gene's germline CDR1 is SEHNR and CDR2 FQNEAQ (reference sequence). There are 12 residues in the CDR3.

The chain joins TRBV5-4 to TRBJ2-3; TRBD2 matches at 10 bases. The V and J ends lost 5 bases and 2 bases, in that order; junction bases with no gene match: 8. The CDR3 loop spans 16 amino acids. The germline CDR1 and CDR2 sequences are SGHNT and YYREEE (reference sequence). The CDR3: CASRTGTSAPTDTQYF. For the CDR3, the DNA is TGTGCCAGCAGAACCGGGACTAGCGCCCCCACAGATACGCAGTATTTT.

V usage is TRBV20-1 and J usage is TRBJ2-3, with D maybe TRBD2 (5 bases). V was shortened by 5 bases and J by 6 bases, with 9 bases between the two germline ends. The CDR3 is 11 residues long. The germline CDR1 and CDR2 sequences are DFQATT and SNEGSKA (reference sequence). CDR3 sequence: CSAQGGDTQYF. In DNA form, the CDR3 reads TGCAGTGCTCAAGGAGGTGATACGCAGTATTTT.

The V gene is TRBV6-5, the J gene TRBJ2-2; D possibly corresponds to TRBD1 (6 bases). Germline loops: CDR1 MNHEY, CDR2 SVGAGI. The CDR3 is made up of 12 amino acids. V was cut by 2 bases and J by 8 bases, with 6 bases left in between. The CDR3 here is CASSYRGGELFF. CDR3 in DNA: TGTGCCAGCAGTTACAGGGGGGGGGAGCTGTTTTTT.

This clone has just a few counts. The V gene is TRBV5-1, the J gene TRBJ2-1, with 9 bases that match TRBD1. This CDR3 has 15 amino acids. V lost 3 bases, J lost 7 bases, and 8 bases stayed unmatched. Germline loops: CDR1 SGHRS, CDR2 YFSETQ. CDR3 protein: CASSSTGTGSNEQFF. CDR3 nucleotide sequence: TGCGCCAGCAGCTCAACCGGGACAGGGAGTAATGAGCAGTTCTTC.